The 29 T cell receptor beta chains presented below share a single source sample, sequenced in a study of human T cells and chemical hapten exposure. MiXCR, applied by TCRdb to the RACE reads, yields one record per CDR3 protein. Altogether 70,000 or so distinct CDR3 sequences are present, roughly 11% being singletons, with the ten largest covering roughly 1.5%. The time point is: patch test 3, about 24 weeks after DPC sensitization. Noted treatment: therapeutic diphenylcyclopropenone sensitization with weekly scalp DPC. The sequences come from whole blood, collected in connection with sensitization to the hapten diphenylcyclopropenone (DPC). The origin of the receptors is a woman aged 50 to 60 with alopecia areata. Some clones in this sample may be carry-over from other donors' samples.

This clonotype has only a few counts. DNA of the CDR3: TGTGCCAGCAGCTTAGATAACAGCGGGCTAACAGATACGCAGTATTTT. Translated, it gives CASSLDNSGLTDTQYF. The V gene is TRBV7-2, the J gene TRBJ2-3; possibly TRBD2 for D (6 bases). The V and J ends lost 1 base and 3 bases respectively, with 14 bases between them. CDR3 length equals 16 residues. CDR1 and CDR2 from the germline V gene are SGHTA and FQGNSA.

This clonotype was observed a handful of times. The chain recombines TRBV24-1 with TRBJ2-1; the match to TRBD2 covers 13 bases. The ends lost 6 bases at V and 5 bases at J; junction bases unmatched: 6. This CDR3 region has 16 residues. Germline V gene sequence: CDR1 KGHDR, CDR2 SFDVKD. CDR3 sequence: CATSRLAGGLDNEQFF. The CDR3 bases are TGTGCCACCAGTCGACTAGCGGGAGGTTTAGACAATGAGCAGTTCTTC.

The chain joins TRBV29-1 to TRBJ1-1; a weak D match, TRBD1 (5 bases). Germline V gene lookup returns CDR1 SQVTM and CDR2 ANQGSEA. The CDR3 is 13 residues long. Trimming took off 6 bases at V and 3 bases at J, with 14 bases between the two ends. The CDR3 nucleotides are TGCAGCGTAAGGGGTAGTATAGACACTGAAGCTTTCTTT. It translates to CSVRGSIDTEAFF.

This sequence joins TRBV2 and TRBJ2-5; D not resolved. V was shortened by 2 bases and J by 9 bases, with 4 bases between the two germline ends. The germline CDR1 and CDR2 sequences are SNHLY and FYNNEI. This CDR3 spans 10 amino acids. The CDR3 DNA is TGTGCCAGCAGTGAAATCGCCCAGTACTTC. Amino acids: CASSEIAQYF.

The chain recombines TRBV28 with TRBJ1-5; D gene uncertain. CDR1 is MDHEN and CDR2 is SYDVKM in the germline V gene. The V end lost 5 bases, the J end lost 0 bases, and 14 bases lay between the germline ends. This CDR3 is built from 16 residues. In DNA form, the CDR3 reads TGTGCCAGCAGTCCGTCCACGGGGATTAGCAATCAGCCCCAGCATTTT. Its translation is CASSPSTGISNQPQHF.

This clonotype was seen only a few times. This sequence joins TRBV29-1 and TRBJ1-1; no firm D call. The CDR3 totals 13 residues. V gave up 2 bases and J gave up 6 bases, with 13 bases separating them. Germline V gives CDR1 SQVTM, CDR2 ANQGSEA. The CDR3 region is CSVESTPGAEAFF. DNA for the CDR3: TGCAGCGTTGAATCGACACCTGGCGCTGAAGCTTTCTTT.

The V call is TRBV12-3 or TRBV12-4, the J call TRBJ2-3; 8 bases match TRBD1. This CDR3 comprises 14 residues. J was trimmed by 3 bases and V by 7 bases; bases with no gene match: 6. DNA of the CDR3: TGTGCCAGCATCCGGACAGGGTTAACAGATACGCAGTATTTT. Protein sequence: CASIRTGLTDTQYF.

This CDR3 reads CASSASRSNQPQHF. The DNA of the CDR3 is TGTGCCAGCAGCGCCTCTCGCAGCAATCAGCCCCAGCATTTT. The chain employs TRBV6-6 and TRBJ1-5; D gene unclear. Looked up from germline, CDR1 is MNHNY and CDR2 is SVGAGI (reference sequence). This CDR3 has 14 residues. Between the trimmed V and J ends, which lost 6 bases and 1 base, there was a span of 10 bases.

In its sample, this clonotype was seen many times. The rearrangement joins TRBV5-1 to TRBJ2-3; 10 positions agree with TRBD2. The CDR3 runs 16 residues. Germline assignment: CDR1 SGHRS and CDR2 YFSETQ. Trimming removed 4 bases from V and 2 bases from J; junction bases left unmatched: 7. In DNA form, the CDR3 reads TGCGCCAGCAGCCGGGGTAGCGGGGGGAACACAGATACGCAGTATTTT. Its protein is CASSRGSGGNTDTQYF.

This clonotype showed up many times. V usage is TRBV19 and J usage is TRBJ2-7, with a tentative D call TRBD2 (6 bases). Germline-derived CDR1 and CDR2 are LNHDA and SQIVND (reference sequence). The CDR3 sequence is 16 residues long. V dropped 2 bases and J dropped 2 bases, with 16 bases sitting between them. CDR3 in amino acids: CASSISAGRAPYEQYF. The CDR3 region has the DNA TGTGCCAGTAGTATAAGCGCGGGACGTGCGCCCTACGAGCAGTACTTC.

This clonotype was found many times. The CDR3 sequence is CASRTYSPLHF. Written as DNA, the CDR3 is TGTGCCAGCAGAACGTATTCACCCCTCCACTTT. The chain combines TRBV2 with TRBJ1-6; no firm D call. Germline V lookup: CDR1 SNHLY, CDR2 FYNNEI. The CDR3 has 11 residues. Deletions cut 6 bases from V and 8 bases from J, with 5 bases between.

This clonotype appeared many times. V usage is TRBV29-1 and J usage is TRBJ1-2, with D hard to call. Per germline, CDR1 SQVTM and CDR2 ANQGSEA. V lost 5 bases and J lost 1, with 14 bases in between. The CDR3 runs 14 residues. CDR3 sequence (DNA): TGCAGCGTTACGCTGCGTAGACATAACTATGGCTACACCTTC. The encoded protein is CSVTLRRHNYGYTF.

This clonotype has more than one count but fewer than ten. The genes are TRBV12-3 or TRBV12-4 and TRBJ1-2; no clear D gene. The germline V and J ends were trimmed by 3 bases and 9 bases, with 11 bases remaining between them. The CDR3 has 12 amino acids. The CDR3 nucleotides are TGTGCCAGCAGTTTGTTCGGGGAGAGCTACACCTTC. This codes for CASSLFGESYTF.

The chain employs TRBV20-1 and TRBJ2-7, with D possibly being TRBD2 (5 bases). The CDR3 spans 16 residues. Looked up from germline, CDR1 is DFQATT and CDR2 is SNEGSKA (reference sequence). V lost 0 bases, J lost 3 bases, and 18 bases lay in between. CDR3 in amino acids: CSARDRSLAPIYEQYF. CDR3 DNA: TGCAGTGCTAGAGATCGTTCTCTAGCACCGATCTACGAGCAGTACTTC.

This clonotype showed up just a few times. The chain joins TRBV28 to TRBJ1-2; D uncertain. Germline CDR1 and CDR2: MDHEN and SYDVKM. V was pared by 5 bases and J by 0 bases, with 16 bases between. CDR3 size: 16 residues. The CDR3 here is CASSPGQEGSNYGYTF. CDR3 coding DNA: TGTGCCAGCAGTCCGGGCCAGGAGGGATCTAACTATGGCTACACCTTC.

This clonotype has a count of ten or more. The rearrangement joins TRBV12-3 or TRBV12-4 to TRBJ1-5; D gene unclear. The CDR3 extends over 15 amino acids. V dropped 1 base and J dropped 1 base, with 8 bases sitting between them. CDR3 DNA: TGTGCCAGCAGTTTAGGGGGTCAAAGCAATCAGCCCCAGCATTTT. Its protein is CASSLGGQSNQPQHF.

This clonotype has a count of ten or more. The rearrangement uses TRBV5-4 and TRBJ2-3; no reliable D call. CDR3 length: 13 amino acids. CDR1 is SGHNT and CDR2 is YYREEE in the germline V gene (reference sequence). With 2 bases removed from V and 4 bases from J, the gap between germline ends came to 8 bases. Here the CDR3 reads CASSFQVADTQYF. The DNA for the CDR3 is TGTGCCAGCAGCTTTCAAGTGGCAGATACGCAGTATTTT.

V gene TRBV7-2 combines with J gene TRBJ2-2, with D possibly matching TRBD1 (6 bases). The ends were cut back, 6 bases at V and 4 bases at J, with 18 bases in the middle. The length of the CDR3 is 16 residues. Germline V CDR1 and CDR2: SGHTA, FQGNSA. CDR3 sequence: CASRSNQGTATGELFF. The CDR3 DNA follows: TGTGCCAGCAGGTCCAATCAGGGGACGGCCACCGGGGAGCTGTTTTTT.

In this sample, this clonotype turned up many times. The chain carries TRBV6-1 and TRBJ1-3; D ambiguous. Trimming removed 0 bases from V and 1 base from J, with 7 bases in between. Germline CDR1 is MNHNS and CDR2 is SASEGT. CDR3 length: 15 amino acids. The CDR3 coding sequence is TGTGCCAGCAGTGAAGCTGGGTATTCTGGAAACACCATATATTTT. Amino acid sequence: CASSEAGYSGNTIYF.

The chain is built from TRBV11-2 and TRBJ2-1; a possible D gene is TRBD2 (5 bases). Germline CDR1 and CDR2: SGHAT and FQNNGV. Trimming left V 3 bases short and J 9 bases short, with 12 bases between. The CDR3 is made up of 13 amino acids. CDR3 DNA: TGTGCCAGCAGCTTTGGACTTTATTCTGAGCAGTTCTTC. Translating gives CASSFGLYSEQFF. The full variable domain, in which reference TRBV11-2 and TRBJ2-1 provide the parts outside the CDR3, is EAGVAQSPRYKIIEKRQSVAFWCNPISGHATLYWYQQILGQGPKLLIQFQNNGVVDDSQLPKDRFSAERLKGVDSTLKIQPAKLEDSAVYLCASSFGLYSEQFFGPGTRLTVL.

This clonotype was seen many times. The V call is TRBV7-2, the J call TRBJ1-5; D is possibly TRBD1 (6 bases). CDR1 and CDR2 (germline): SGHTA, FQGNSA. Trimming removed 1 base at V and 6 bases at J, with 13 bases between. The CDR3 spans 15 residues. The CDR3 loop reads CASSLGGAGGQPQHF. Here the CDR3 DNA reads TGTGCCAGCAGCTTAGGGGGGGCAGGCGGTCAGCCCCAGCATTTT.

A few counts support this clonotype. This chain joins TRBV18 and TRBJ1-2; the D gene is possibly TRBD1 (5 bases). Per the germline V gene, CDR1 is KGHSH and CDR2 is LQKENI. CDR3 length: 14 residues. Trimming took 0 bases from V and 4 from J, leaving 9 bases between them. The CDR3 region has the DNA TGTGCCAGCTCACCACCGGGCAGGGTCTATGGCTACACCTTC. Protein product: CASSPPGRVYGYTF.

This clonotype was detected many times. The chain is built from TRBV4-3 and TRBJ1-2, with D perhaps matching TRBD1 (6 bases). Germline V lookup: CDR1 LGHNA, CDR2 YSLEER. With 4 bases removed from V and 4 bases from J, the gap between germline ends came to 19 bases. This CDR3 comprises 16 residues. In DNA form, the CDR3 reads TGCGCCAGCAGCCGCGAGGGTGCAGGGGTTGCCTATGGCTACACCTTC. Protein sequence: CASSREGAGVAYGYTF.

The chain is built from TRBV29-1 and TRBJ1-2; D is unresolved. In germline, CDR1 is SQVTM, CDR2 ANQGSEA. The V end was cut by 4 bases, the J end by 4 bases, with 10 bases between. The CDR3 spans 12 residues. CDR3 region: CSVVSGVYGYTF. The CDR3 DNA is TGCAGCGTTGTTTCGGGAGTCTATGGCTACACCTTC.

Ten or more counts support this clonotype. The chain uses TRBV5-1 and TRBJ2-2; 7 nucleotides agree with TRBD2. CDR1 SGHRS and CDR2 YFSETQ come from the germline V gene. Trimming cost V 0 bases and J 2 bases; bases outside gene matches: 4. The CDR3 contains 16 residues. In DNA, the CDR3 is TGCGCCAGCAGCTTGGAGGGAGGGATCAACACCGGGGAGCTGTTTTTT. Its translation: CASSLEGGINTGELFF. The whole variable domain, filled in from reference TRBV5-1 and TRBJ2-2, reads KAGVTQTPRYLIKTRGQQVTLSCSPISGHRSVSWYQQTPGQGLQFLFEYFSETQRNKGNFPGRFSGRQFSNSRSEMNVSTLELGDSALYLCASSLEGGINTGELFFGEGSRLTVL.

This clonotype was seen many times. This chain uses TRBV10-3 with TRBJ2-3, with 8 nucleotides matching TRBD2. The V gene end was trimmed by 3 bases and the J gene end by 2 bases; junction bases not matched to a gene: 7. The germline V gene encodes CDR1 ENHRY and CDR2 SYGVKD. The CDR3 sequence is 16 residues long. The CDR3 is CAISDRSSGTTDTQYF. The CDR3 DNA follows: TGTGCCATCAGTGATCGGAGTAGCGGGACCACAGATACGCAGTATTTT.

The V gene is TRBV28, the J gene TRBJ2-5; D is unclear. V was pared by 3 bases and J by 5 bases, with 13 bases between. There are 14 residues in the CDR3. Germline CDR1 MDHEN, CDR2 SYDVKM. This CDR3 reads CASSLVGTGETQYF. The CDR3 DNA is TGTGCCAGCAGTTTGGTCGGAACCGGGGAGACCCAGTACTTC.

The sample holds a few counts of this clonotype. This chain uses TRBV28 with TRBJ1-2, with D maybe TRBD1 (6 bases). There are 12 residues in the CDR3. The V end lost 9 bases, the J end lost 4 bases, and 12 bases lay between the germline ends. Germline V gene lookup returns CDR1 MDHEN and CDR2 SYDVKM. The DNA for the CDR3 is TGTGCCAGTAACCCAGGGGCCTATGGCTACACCTTC. This translates into CASNPGAYGYTF.

This chain connects TRBV3-1 to TRBJ1-1; no firm D call. This CDR3 is built from 12 residues. The V gene's germline CDR1 is LGHDT and CDR2 YNNKEL (reference sequence). The V end was cut by 1 base, the J end by 8 bases, with 8 bases between. In nucleotides, the CDR3 is TGTGCCAGCAGCCAAGTGGGTAGAGAAGCTTTCTTT. Translated, it gives CASSQVGREAFF.